This TCR beta chain was observed in a study of blood T cells in healthy people across ages. This CDR3 is built from 14 residues. Germline V lookup: CDR1 SNHLY, CDR2 FYNNEI. The germline V and J ends were trimmed by 8 bases and 8 bases, with 18 bases remaining between them. Study-level results: Naive T cell percentage by flow cytometry tracked strongly with beta diversity. PBMCs left unsorted prevented a conclusive naive versus antigen-experienced comparison. The recorded TCR beta diversity per million T cells decreased in a roughly linear manner with age.

Primers used in a second PCR of about 7 to 12 cycles were a sample-barcoded 5' primer and a J-beta primer mix. Via MiXCR, TCRdb re-called the 5' RACE reads, giving one row per CDR3 protein. The sample comprises 590,000 or so distinct CDR3 sequences, roughly 30% of which are singletons, and 15% to 19% rests with the top ten. This clonotype was found a few times. Its antigen is currently unknown. The clonotype comes from a woman of 80 years or more in good health. Specimen: blood. The chain carries TRBV2 and TRBJ1-4; maybe TRBD1 (5 bases). The CDR3 reads CASCRNRGYEKLFF. The CDR3 DNA is TGTGCCAGCTGCCGAAACCGGGGGTACGAAAAACTGTTTTTT.